This is a list of T cell receptor beta chains from one sample in a study of T cells in localized non-small cell lung cancer. TCRdb's table, derived via immunoSEQ multiplex PCR, lists solely in-frame clones and lacks some. Here the sample spans about 28,000 clones, about 90% being singletons. The material sequenced was peripheral blood, taken before any cancer treatment. Receptors were obtained from a woman between 40 and 69 years old with stage I lung adenocarcinoma. Each CDR3 is given with its conserved first and last residue. Expanded clones are given a class, and other clones once, few, many or no size at all.

CDR3aa: CASSPPSGLAGGDKFF
v_gene: TRBV18
abundance: NA
j_gene: TRBJ2-1

CDR3aa: CASTLSAGYGYTF
v_gene: TRBV19
abundance: NA
j_gene: TRBJ1-2

CDR3aa: CSVVLVGPGANVLTF
v_gene: TRBV29-1
abundance: NA
j_gene: TRBJ2-6

CDR3aa: CASSGTSGGDNEQFF
v_gene: TRBV6-6
abundance: NA
j_gene: TRBJ2-1

CDR3aa: CASSLLKTGMNQPQHF
v_gene: TRBV28
abundance: NA
j_gene: TRBJ1-5

CDR3aa: CASRDRPENEQYF
v_gene: TRBV19
abundance: NA
j_gene: TRBJ2-7

CDR3aa: CASSQEGRASTDTQYF
v_gene: TRBV4-3
abundance: NA
j_gene: TRBJ2-3

CDR3aa: CASSSKRQPQHF
v_gene: TRBV28
abundance: NA
j_gene: TRBJ1-5

CDR3aa: CASSQDFGLTNTGELFF
v_gene: TRBV14
abundance: few
j_gene: TRBJ2-2

CDR3aa: CASTWTGETNNEQFF
v_gene: TRBV6-5
abundance: NA
j_gene: TRBJ2-1

CDR3aa: CAGTDYTGELFF
v_gene: TRBV19
abundance: NA
j_gene: TRBJ2-2

CDR3aa: CASSVGQGAGELFF
v_gene: TRBV9
abundance: once
j_gene: TRBJ2-2

CDR3aa: CASSGGDNGSKLFF
v_gene: TRBV9
abundance: once
j_gene: TRBJ1-4